This TCR beta chain was sequenced for a study of T cell changes during pregnancy in multiple sclerosis. The V gene end was trimmed by 4 bases and the J gene end by 4 bases; junction bases not matched to a gene: 11. Germline values: CDR1 KGHSH, CDR2 LQKENI. The CDR3 totals 17 residues. Sequencing was performed with immunoSEQ multiplex PCR; in TCRdb, only in-frame clones are kept and a portion is missing. The sample yields 90,000 to 100,000 clones, over 85% seen once. The clonotype originates from a female donor with multiple sclerosis, enrolled in a pregnancy study. This specimen consisted of peripheral blood, obtained in the first trimester of pregnancy. The chain is built from TRBV18 and TRBJ2-3; TRBD2 agrees at 10 bases. CDR3 protein: CASSLHDSSGGADTQYF. The CDR3 coding sequence is TGTGCCAGCTCACTACACGACTCTAGCGGGGGAGCAGATACGCAGTATTTT.